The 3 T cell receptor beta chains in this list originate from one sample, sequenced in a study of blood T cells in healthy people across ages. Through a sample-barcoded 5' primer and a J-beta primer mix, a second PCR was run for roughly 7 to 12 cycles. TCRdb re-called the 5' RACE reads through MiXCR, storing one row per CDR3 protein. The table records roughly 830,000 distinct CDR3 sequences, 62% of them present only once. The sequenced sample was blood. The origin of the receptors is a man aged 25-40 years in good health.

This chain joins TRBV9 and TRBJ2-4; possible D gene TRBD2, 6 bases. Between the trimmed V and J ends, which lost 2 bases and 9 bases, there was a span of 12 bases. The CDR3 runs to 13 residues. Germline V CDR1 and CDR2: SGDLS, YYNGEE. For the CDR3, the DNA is TGTGCCAGCAGCGTGGGGCAGGGAGGCATTCAGTACTTC. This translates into CASSVGQGGIQYF. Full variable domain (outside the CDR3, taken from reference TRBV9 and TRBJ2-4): DSGVTQTPKHLITATGQRVTLRCSPRSGDLSVYWYQQSLDQGLQFLIQYYNGEERAKGNILERFSAQQFPDLHSELNLSSLELGDSALYFCASSVGQGGIQYFGAGTRLSVL.

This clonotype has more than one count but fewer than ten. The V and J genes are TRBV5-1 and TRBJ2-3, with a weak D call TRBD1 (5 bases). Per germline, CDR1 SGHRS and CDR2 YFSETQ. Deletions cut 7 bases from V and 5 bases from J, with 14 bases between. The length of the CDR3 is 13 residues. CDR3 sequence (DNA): TGCGCCAGCCGGTTAGACAGAGGAGATACGCAGTATTTT. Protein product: CASRLDRGDTQYF.

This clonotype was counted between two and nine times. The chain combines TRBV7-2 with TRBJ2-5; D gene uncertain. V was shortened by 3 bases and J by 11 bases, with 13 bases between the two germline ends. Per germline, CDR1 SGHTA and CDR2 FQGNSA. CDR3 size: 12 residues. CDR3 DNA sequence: TGTGCCAGCAGCTTTTCCTACAATGAGCAGTACTTC. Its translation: CASSFSYNEQYF.